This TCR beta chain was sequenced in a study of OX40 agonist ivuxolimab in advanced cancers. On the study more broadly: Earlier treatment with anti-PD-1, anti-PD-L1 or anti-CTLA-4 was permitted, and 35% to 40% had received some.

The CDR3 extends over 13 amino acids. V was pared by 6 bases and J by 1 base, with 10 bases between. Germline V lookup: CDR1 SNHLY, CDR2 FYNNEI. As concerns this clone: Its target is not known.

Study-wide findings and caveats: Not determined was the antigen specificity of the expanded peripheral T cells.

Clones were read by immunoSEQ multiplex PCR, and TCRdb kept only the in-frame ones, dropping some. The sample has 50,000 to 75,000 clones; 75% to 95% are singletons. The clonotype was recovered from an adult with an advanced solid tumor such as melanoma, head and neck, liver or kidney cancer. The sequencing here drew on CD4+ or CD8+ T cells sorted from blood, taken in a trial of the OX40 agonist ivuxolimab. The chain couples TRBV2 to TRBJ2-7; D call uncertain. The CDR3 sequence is CASSRVTSYEQYF. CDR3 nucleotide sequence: TGTGCCAGCAGCCGGGTAACTTCCTACGAGCAGTACTTC.